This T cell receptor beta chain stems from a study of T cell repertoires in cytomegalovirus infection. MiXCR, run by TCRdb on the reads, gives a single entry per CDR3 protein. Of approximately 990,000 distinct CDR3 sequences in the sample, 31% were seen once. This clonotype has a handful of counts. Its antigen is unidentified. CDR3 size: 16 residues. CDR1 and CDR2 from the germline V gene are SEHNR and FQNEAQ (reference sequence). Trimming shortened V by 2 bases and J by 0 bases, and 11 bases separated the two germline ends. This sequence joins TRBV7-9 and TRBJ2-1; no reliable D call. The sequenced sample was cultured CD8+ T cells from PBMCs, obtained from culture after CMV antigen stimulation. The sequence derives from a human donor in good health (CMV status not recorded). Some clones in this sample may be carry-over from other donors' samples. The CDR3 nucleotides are TGTGCCAGCAGCTTATTTTCAACTGCCTCCTACAATGAGCAGTTCTTC. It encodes CASSLFSTASYNEQFF.